This note documents a single T cell receptor beta chain sequence. Its antigen target is currently unknown. The cohort was made up of roughly 670 healthy bone marrow donors. At the time of sampling, every cohort member was nominally healthy, though immune exposures that went unrecorded were likely present. The donor tested CMV seropositive and was one of the 289 seropositive cohort members. A peripheral blood sample was collected from each donor, and TCR beta sequencing was performed on peripheral blood mononuclear cells. The Qiagen DNeasy Blood Extraction Kit was used to extract genomic DNA from the blood cell samples. Trimming removed 5 bases from V and 0 bases from J, leaving 13 bases between the germline ends. CDR1 is given as SEHNR and CDR2 as FQNEAQ, both from the germline V gene (reference sequence). The cysteine opens and the phenylalanine closes a CDR3 of 16 amino acids. Left in the record is the CDR3 DNA by itself, 48 bases read in frame from the first base.

This specimen comes from a study of cytomegalovirus exposure and HLA in healthy donors (dated by TCRdb to between 2016 and 2019). Background on the whole study: In an earlier analysis of around 540 of the donors, 276 Gb of sequence data and 100 million or so unique TCR beta sequences from 150 million to 200 million T cells were reported. An early release that covered about 640 HLA-typed donors contained about 300 gigabases of sequencing data and roughly 84 million unique TCR sequences. The genetic ancestry cluster associated with self-reported Caucasian donors included around 76% of the approximately 430 genotyped donors. The aim of the study was to test whether cataloging public T cell receptors could identify signatures of past pathogen exposure. The study used immunosequencing to profile the T cell repertoires of 670 or so subjects and linked those repertoires to cytomegalovirus serostatus. Along with the roughly 670-subject first cohort, a separate validation cohort of 120 different subjects was used. To predict cytomegalovirus infection status, the study brought together high-throughput TCR immunosequencing, statistical association of individual TCRs with disease status, and machine learning. To study patterns of TCR occurrence, a later analysis re-analyzed previously published TCR beta repertoires from several hundred donors and added high-resolution HLA genotyping. Rather than using new phenotypic data, the later analysis identified candidate immune exposures from TCR beta sequences and from how often those sequences occurred across donors. An earlier analysis of several hundred of the donors used high-throughput TCR beta sequencing to judge whether each TCR beta V gene segment behaved as functional or pseudogenic. Donor age, sex, ethnicity and CMV serostatus were compiled alongside the repertoire data. Genome-wide SNP genotypes for about 65% of the roughly 700 donors were used in a later genetic analysis, which treated that subset as a discovery cohort. Every repertoire in the discovery cohort had been generated on one and the same sequencing platform. HLA typing covered class I and class II loci at four-digit resolution. Typing coverage differed by locus: A, B, C, DRB1 and DQB1 were typed in roughly 629-630 donors, DQA1 in approximately 520, DPA1 in 600 to 610, and DPB1 in just under 480. Five DR-DQ haplotypes were handled as single units for association and clustering because linkage in the cohort was strong. Across approximately 400 genotyped donors of the cohort, an average of roughly 250,000 unique TCR beta nucleotide sequences per donor were sequenced, and around 20% of those sequences were non-productive.

The library was prepared using the immunoSEQ multiplex PCR assay. A mixture of 60 forward primers for TCR Vbeta segments and 13 reverse primers for TCR Jbeta segments was used in the multiplex PCR. The CDR3 region of rearranged TCR beta genes was amplified from genomic DNA with a multiplex PCR assay. The amplified TCR beta libraries were sequenced on the Illumina HiSeq System as 87-base-pair reads. The original pipeline was this. Across the roughly 700 repertoires, a later analysis counted 78 million or so unique TCR beta chains, roughly 11 million of which were shared by at least two donors. Raw reads were error-corrected and collapsed into unique sequences with a nearest-neighbor algorithm that merged closely related sequences to remove PCR and sequencing errors. CDR3 sequences were aligned to IMGT reference sequences to assign V, D and J gene segments. For a sequence to be retained, a match of at least six nucleotides was required to both a V gene segment and a J gene segment. A rearrangement counted as productive if the CDR3 had no stop codons and remained in frame with V and J, and every other rearrangement counted as non-productive. CDR3 was defined according to IMGT convention as the region running from the second conserved V-encoded cysteine to the conserved J-encoded phenylalanine. Sequences without an unambiguous match to a single V gene segment were excluded from the earlier analysis of about 630 of the donors. An earlier analysis of 587 of the donors classified V segments as functional when productive rearrangements were above 56.7% and as segregating when the standard deviation between donors was above 5%. A statistical classification framework was built for diagnosing cytomegalovirus status from the catalog of TCR beta chain sequences. V and J gene assignment, in a later analysis, came from comparing TCR nucleotide sequences with IMGT/GENE-DB human TR gene sequences. In a later analysis, CDR3 sequences and most-parsimonious VDJ recombination scenarios were assigned using the TCRdist pipeline. In a later analysis, every TCR beta chain was defined by the combination of its CDR3 amino acid sequence and its V-gene family, and reads without a unique V-gene family were dropped. In a later analysis, a few hundred highly shared, low-generation-probability nucleotide sequences were removed to address suspected cross-contamination and a sequencing artifact. For each public chain, a later analysis derived a clonal expansion index from normalized ranks of inferred template counts within each repertoire. In a later analysis, generation probabilities were computed using a VDJ recombination model fitted to out-of-frame rearrangements, and the results were checked against IGoR. A later analysis scored TCR-TCR, TCR-HLA and TCR-CMV co-occurrence with hypergeometric tests, applying a repertoire-size bias correction to TCR pairs. A later analysis estimated false discovery rates by permuting HLA or CMV assignments 20 times. In a later analysis, co-occurring TCRs were grouped with DBSCAN, and TCRdist sequence similarity was added when clustering was performed within HLA-allele-positive subsets. Repertoires with fewer than 30,000 or more than 120,000 public chains, plus five repertoires with anomalous nucleotide sharing, were excluded from co-occurrence clustering. The table was pulled from immuneACCESS by TCRdb, which kept in-frame rearrangements only. Such tables lose some clones; where checked, under half of the loss comes from unresolved V genes, and the rest has no known cause. That table gives V, J and clone size, and the DNA gave D and trimming. The table of this sample itemizes 40,000 to 65,000 clones. The ten largest clones capture roughly 27% of the sample.

The investigation overall reported the following: Compared with the approximately 670-donor mean, donors in an Asian-associated ancestry cluster had fewer N-insertions in productive TCRs, according to a later genetic analysis. Linkage disequilibrium might explain the correlated functional status among segregating V segments, but an unknown experimental factor could not be excluded. In a later genetic analysis, a missense DCLRE1C variant was associated with V-gene and J-gene trimming of TCR beta chains, and the association was replicated in an independent cohort. According to a later analysis, TCR association rates differed among HLA loci, with DRB1 alleles showing the most associated TCRs and HLA-C alleles showing the fewest. A total of 150 or so TCR beta chains were listed by the study as associated with cytomegalovirus. According to the authors, the approach could potentially be generalized to other disease states and immunological phenotypes. In vitro tests confirmed that a few of the cytomegalovirus-associated TCR beta chains recognize cytomegalovirus antigens. An earlier analysis of roughly 570 of the donors showed that most TCR beta V segments appeared in productive rearrangements either about 90% or about 30% of the time, which broadly matched IMGT annotations. Compared with equally common non-associated chains, HLA-associated TCR beta chains in a later analysis were more clonally expanded and had lower generation probabilities. A later analysis found that most CMV-associated TCR beta chains appeared HLA-restricted, with HLA associations seemingly driven largely by CMV exposure. A later analysis reported that several top co-occurrence clusters appeared linked to parvovirus B19, influenza, CMV and Epstein-Barr virus. Strong co-occurrence of HLA alleles, especially DR and DQ, made assigning TCR associations to individual alleles difficult. At a false discovery rate of 0.05, a later analysis linked around 17,000 TCR beta sequences to specific HLA alleles. CMV serostatus was the only immune exposure information available for the cohort. Because some donors lacked HLA typing at each locus, the association tests relied only on the typed subset. A further reported finding was that TCR beta sequences accurately predicted the HLA-A and HLA-B alleles for most subjects in the first cohort. Most TCR sequences were seen in very few donors, while some public TCRs were found in many individuals. In this cohort, only TCR beta chains were sequenced, and detectable features were limited by the absence of alpha or paired-chain data. Some IMGT-functional V segments, including TRBV6-2 and TRBV6-3, could not be told apart with the 87-base-pair reads, so those segments were excluded. The classifier was reported to diagnose cytomegalovirus status with high specificity and sensitivity in both the original cohort and the validation cohort. The sequencing pipeline was judged likely to have produced a cluster of highly shared sequence variants as a technical artifact. Roughly uniform sequencing depth across donors was assumed in presence/absence analyses, although this assumption may not hold. Because counts were too low, about 18 rarely observed V segments, including chromosome 9 orphons, were excluded from the earlier analysis of some 590 of the donors.

The V and J genes are TRBV7-9 and TRBJ1-4; the D gene is perhaps TRBD1, from 5 matching bases. Source material: PBMCs. This sequence originates from a man aged 40-49 years in good health and CMV-seropositive. The CDR3 region has the sequence CASSRQSTPTNEKLFF. The DNA sequence follows: TGTGCCAGCAGCCGACAGTCGACTCCAACTAATGAAAAACTGTTTTTT.